This section outlines one T cell receptor (beta chain) sequence together with its context. This sample stems from a study of blood T cell repertoires in COVID-19. Study-wide background: Acute and convalescent COVID-19 specimens originated in the United States, Italy and Spain.

CDR1 is SNHLY and CDR2 is FYNNEI in the germline V gene. The CDR3 totals 14 residues. Trimming left V 8 bases short and J 0 bases short, with 13 bases between. TCRdb keeps only in-frame clones here, not all; method: immunoSEQ multiplex PCR. The sample carries some 350,000 clones, around 87% recorded once. Each recovered donor of Cohort 3 presented with two negative PCRs, clearance, or symptom resolution. The receptor was isolated from a woman under 40 who had recovered from COVID-19. What was sequenced was PBMCs or T cells enriched from blood (not recorded which). This sequence joins TRBV2 and TRBJ1-1, with D unclear. DNA of the CDR3: TGTGCCAGCCGAATACAGAATTTGAACACTGAAGCTTTCTTT. Its protein is CASRIQNLNTEAFF.